These 5 T cell receptor beta chains originate from one sample sequenced in a study of shared clonotypes between healthy human individuals. The method was immunoSEQ multiplex PCR; TCRdb's version includes in-frame clones alone and lacks a portion of them. The sample has about 600,000 clones; about 98% are singletons. CD8 cells classed as naive were CD45RO-negative and positively selected for CCR7, excluding terminally differentiated effector memory CD45RA+ cells. The sequenced sample was naive CD8+ T cells sorted from blood. These receptor sequences come from a man aged 25 to 40 in good health.

The chain couples TRBV11-2 to TRBJ2-3; 14 bases align to TRBD2. CDR3 length: 17 residues. Germline V gives CDR1 SGHAT, CDR2 FQNNGV. The J segment lost 3 bases and the V segment lost 10 bases, leaving 12 bases of the junction unmatched. The CDR3 DNA reads TGTGCCACCCATAGGGGGACTAGCGGGAGTATTACAGATACGCAGTATTTT. This translates into CATHRGTSGSITDTQYF.

The gene calls are TRBV28 and TRBJ1-4; D gene ambiguous. Looked up from germline, CDR1 is MDHEN and CDR2 is SYDVKM. The V end lost 2 bases, the J end lost 8 bases, and 12 bases lay between the germline ends. CDR3 length: 14 amino acids. This CDR3 is CASSLNRRPEKLFF. DNA of the CDR3: TGTGCCAGCAGTTTAAATAGGAGACCAGAAAAACTGTTTTTT.

The genes are TRBV18 and TRBJ2-7, with TRBD1 matching over 8 bases. CDR1 is KGHSH and CDR2 is LQKENI in the germline V gene. The CDR3 runs to 16 residues. The V gene end was trimmed by 5 bases and the J gene end by 3 bases; junction bases not matched to a gene: 12. The CDR3 DNA is TGTGCCAGCTCATCGCAGGGGGCGTTTATTGACTACGAGCAGTACTTC. Translating it yields CASSSQGAFIDYEQYF.

The CDR3 loop is CASSTGGRGQPQHF. CDR3 coding DNA: TGTGCCAGTAGCACAGGGGGCAGAGGACAGCCCCAGCATTTT. The V call is TRBV19, the J call TRBJ1-5, with 9 bases identical to TRBD1. Germline assignment: CDR1 LNHDA and CDR2 SQIVND (reference sequence). This CDR3 contains 14 residues. V lost 6 bases, J lost 7 bases, and 7 bases stayed unmatched.

The J gene is TRBJ2-1, the V gene TRBV28; no clear D. CDR1 and CDR2 from the germline V gene are MDHEN and SYDVKM. The CDR3 sequence is 12 residues long. Trimming stripped 3 bases from V and 7 bases from J, with 7 bases between. CDR3 in amino acids: CASSFYGNEQFF. Written as DNA, the CDR3 is TGTGCCAGCAGTTTTTACGGGAATGAGCAGTTCTTC.